Only a few counts were recorded for the clone carrying this T cell receptor beta chain. This record belongs to a study of T-cell memory formation after mild COVID-19. Study context: The study found TCR clusters largely donor specific.

TCRdb fed the 5' RACE reads into MiXCR, producing one record per CDR3 protein. The sample consists of approximately 450,000 distinct CDR3 sequences, approximately 18% of them appearing once. This CDR3 has 17 residues. The germline V and J ends were trimmed by 1 base and 3 bases, with 16 bases remaining between them. Germline V gene lookup returns CDR1 SGHRS and CDR2 YFSETQ. V usage is TRBV5-1 and J usage is TRBJ1-4; a possible D gene is TRBD1 (5 bases). The clonotype comes from an adult woman who had mild COVID-19 (a few samples of this study predate the infection). Cell type and time point are not known. Sequenced: PBMCs or a T cell subset sorted from them (not recorded which). The CDR3 spells CASSLFAAQGANEKLFF. The CDR3 DNA follows: TGCGCCAGCAGCTTGTTCGCGGCCCAAGGGGCTAATGAAAAACTGTTTTTT.